This T cell receptor beta chain was sequenced in a study of T cells in localized non-small cell lung cancer. Study-level results: Longer overall survival was seen with higher T cell density measured in blood. Sequencing covered just one tumor region, so heterogeneity cannot be ruled out. Uninvolved adjacent lung had the highest recorded T cell clonality, with tumor below it. Within adjacent lung there appeared a median around 55 of the top 100 tumor clones.

Sequencing used immunoSEQ multiplex PCR; TCRdb keeps in-frame clones, though not all of them. The data hold about 2,600 clones, with 25% observed a single time. This clone was picked up a small number of times. Antigen specificity is unknown. This CDR3 is built from 14 residues. CDR1 and CDR2 from the germline V gene are MNHGY and SAAAGT. Deletions cut 7 bases from V and 2 bases from J, with 11 bases between. The receptor was isolated from a female donor older than 55 with stage I lung adenocarcinoma. The input for sequencing was lung tumor tissue, taken before any cancer treatment. The V gene is TRBV6-8, the J gene TRBJ2-2; D not certain. The CDR3 reads CASTSDDNTGELFF. CDR3 in DNA: TGTGCCAGCACCTCGGACGACAACACCGGGGAGCTGTTTTTT.